A selection of T cell receptor beta chains follows, all from one sample in a study of cytomegalovirus exposure and HLA in healthy donors. The data were produced by immunoSEQ multiplex PCR, yet TCRdb's version contains in-frame clones alone and is incomplete. The data contain some 330,000 clones, roughly 89% of them seen just once; the ten biggest clones take up 0.75% to 0.85%. Input material: PBMCs. Source of these receptors: a woman aged 18 to 35 in good health and CMV-seronegative. Each CDR3 is given without its conserved first and last residue. A D gene is named only where the DNA matches it firmly.

V,J,D,CDR3
TRBV27,TRBJ2-1,TRBD2,ASSFSAGESYNEQF
TRBV5-8,TRBJ2-3,TRBD2,ASSSGLAGSDTQY
TRBV7-9,TRBJ1-5,-,ASSFAYWGGAHQPQH
TRBV28,TRBJ2-5,-,ASSSHDRETQY
TRBV7-6,TRBJ2-5,-,ASSSHSGQETQY
TRBV5-1,TRBJ2-7,TRBD2,ASSLAGLAGEGEQY
TRBV10-2,TRBJ1-2,-,ASGERAVYGYT
TRBV9,TRBJ1-1,-,ASSLRENTEAF
TRBV7-2,TRBJ2-1,TRBD2,ASSLIGGSYNEQF
TRBV7-2,TRBJ2-7,TRBD2,ASSPLAGGLGEQY
TRBV7-8,TRBJ1-5,-,ASSTDTAGNQPQH
TRBV5-4,TRBJ2-6,-,ASSLDSVSGANVLT
TRBV4-2,TRBJ1-4,-,ASSQDALLTITEKLF
TRBV18,TRBJ2-7,TRBD2,ASSSAGGWEQY
TRBV25-1,TRBJ2-3,TRBD2,ASSDLWGLADTDTQY
TRBV5-6,TRBJ2-7,-,ASSFAGGAYEQY
TRBV11-2,TRBJ2-7,-,ASSLDPLLPGGIGYYEQY
TRBV28,TRBJ2-3,-,ASSSTATTDTQY
TRBV4-3,TRBJ2-7,TRBD2,ASSQVLAGAYEQY
TRBV28,TRBJ1-2,-,ASSLVPEVGYT
TRBV7-2,TRBJ2-7,-,ASSSETSGVYEQY
TRBV10-3,TRBJ2-7,-,AISQGSEQY
TRBV9,TRBJ2-1,TRBD2,ASSVIGLAGWEQF
TRBV28,TRBJ1-2,-,ASSLQGTNYGYT
TRBV30,TRBJ1-2,TRBD1,ACTGTGTRGYT
TRBV6-4,TRBJ2-2,-,ASSAGANTGELF
TRBV10-3,TRBJ2-1,-,AISDRGKGNEQF
TRBV20-1,TRBJ1-2,-,SARVQAGYT
TRBV4-1,TRBJ2-7,-,ASSPSAGVEQY
TRBV28,TRBJ2-7,TRBD2,ASSLWRLGSSGRGEQY
TRBV19,TRBJ2-1,-,ASQGVAGSGNEQF
TRBV9,TRBJ1-3,TRBD1,ASSARQGRNTIY
TRBV4-3,TRBJ2-7,-,ASSQGATRGEQY
TRBV6-5,TRBJ1-1,-,ASSYEGRGSEAF
TRBV5-1,TRBJ2-5,-,ASSRRRTVQETQY
TRBV5-4,TRBJ2-7,-,ASSLEPGSEQY